This T cell receptor (beta chain) is drawn from a study of blood T cell repertoires in COVID-19. Study at large: Acute and convalescent COVID-19 specimens originated in the United States, Italy and Spain.

The CDR3 contains 15 residues. CDR1 is KGHDR, CDR2 SFDVKD, per germline. V was pared by 6 bases and J by 2 bases, with 13 bases between. Methods used by the authors: Estimation of nucleated cell counts was performed using reference gene primer amplification. The protocol was immunoSEQ multiplex PCR, while the TCRdb copy is restricted to in-frame clones and leaves out a portion. V and J calls and clone size are copied from that table; D and trimming were computed from the DNA. This sample yields approximately 100,000 clones, of which approximately 81% are seen a single time; approximately 1.8% belongs to the top ten.

The sample comprised peripheral blood. The TCR was taken from a woman in her seventies with active or convalescent COVID-19. The chain recombines TRBV24-1 with TRBJ2-1; weak D call: TRBD1 (7 bases). The DNA of the CDR3 is TGTGCCACCAGTCCAGGGGGGCGACCCTACAATGAGCAGTTCTTC. Translating it yields CATSPGGRPYNEQFF.